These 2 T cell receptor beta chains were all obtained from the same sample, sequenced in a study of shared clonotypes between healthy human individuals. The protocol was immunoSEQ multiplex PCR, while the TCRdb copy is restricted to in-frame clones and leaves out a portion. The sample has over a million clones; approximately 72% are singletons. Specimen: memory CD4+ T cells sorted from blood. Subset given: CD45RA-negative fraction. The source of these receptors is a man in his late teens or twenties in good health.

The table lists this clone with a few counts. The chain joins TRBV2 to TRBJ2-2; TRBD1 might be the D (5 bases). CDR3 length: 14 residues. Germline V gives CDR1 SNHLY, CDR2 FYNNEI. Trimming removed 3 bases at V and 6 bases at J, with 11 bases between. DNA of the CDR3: TGTGCCAGCAGTGAGCCCCCCAGGGCCGGGGAGCTGTTTTTT. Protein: CASSEPPRAGELFF.

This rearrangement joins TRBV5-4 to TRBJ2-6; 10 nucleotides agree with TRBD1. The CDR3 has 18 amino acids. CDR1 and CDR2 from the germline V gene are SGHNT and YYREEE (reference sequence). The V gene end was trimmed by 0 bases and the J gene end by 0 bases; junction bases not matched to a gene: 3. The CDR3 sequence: CASSLGTGGSSGANVLTF. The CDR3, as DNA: TGTGCCAGCAGCTTGGGGACAGGGGGAAGCTCTGGGGCCAACGTCCTGACTTTC. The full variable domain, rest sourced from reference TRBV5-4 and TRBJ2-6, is ETGVTQSPTHLIKTRGQQVTLRCSSQSGHNTVSWYQQALGQGPQFIFQYYREEENGRGNFPPRFSGLQFPNYSSELNVNALELDDSALYLCASSLGTGGSSGANVLTFGAGSRLTVL.